This record concerns one TCR beta chain sequence. What it binds is unknown. Every TCR beta cDNA library bore unique molecular identifiers. The authors obtained 500,000 or so cDNA molecules from approximately 1 to 10 million T cells. TCRdb analysed the PCR reads with MiXCR anew, one entry per CDR3 protein. The sample consists of 430,000 or so distinct CDR3 sequences, 30% to 40% of them appearing once. The data stem from a study of post-analysis software for immune sequencing data. Background on the study: There were relapsing-remitting, secondary progressive and progressive-relapsing multiple sclerosis among the disease courses included.

Study observations and caveats: Samples prepared in the same batch strongly co-clustered by F measure. Multiple sclerosis patients showed significantly lower normalized Chao1 diversity than controls did.

The receptor was isolated from a girl aged 2 to 10 with multiple sclerosis. Input material: blood.

The CDR3 bases are TGTGCCAGCAGCTTAATCGGGGGGTCTGGCACTGAAGCTTTCTTT. Translating it yields CASSLIGGSGTEAFF. The V and J genes are TRBV7-3 and TRBJ1-1, with D possibly matching TRBD1 (5 bases). V was trimmed by 1 base and J by 4 bases, leaving 13 bases between them. The CDR3 loop spans 15 amino acids. Germline lookup yields CDR1 SGHTA and CDR2 FQGTGA.